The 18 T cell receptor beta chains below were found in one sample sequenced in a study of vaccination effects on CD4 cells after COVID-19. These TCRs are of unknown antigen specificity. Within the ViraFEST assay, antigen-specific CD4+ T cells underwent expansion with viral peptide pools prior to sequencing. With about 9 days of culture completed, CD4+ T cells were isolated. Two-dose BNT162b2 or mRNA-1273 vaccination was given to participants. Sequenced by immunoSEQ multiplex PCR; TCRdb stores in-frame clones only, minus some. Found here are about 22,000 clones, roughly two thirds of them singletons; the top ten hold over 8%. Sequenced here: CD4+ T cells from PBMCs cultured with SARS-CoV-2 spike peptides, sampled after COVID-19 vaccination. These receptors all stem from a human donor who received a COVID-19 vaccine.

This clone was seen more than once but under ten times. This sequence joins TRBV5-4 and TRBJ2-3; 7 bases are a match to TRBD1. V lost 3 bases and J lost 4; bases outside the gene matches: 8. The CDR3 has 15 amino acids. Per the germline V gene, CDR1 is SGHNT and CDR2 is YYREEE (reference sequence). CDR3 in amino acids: CASSWDSLRADTQYF. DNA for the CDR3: TGTGCCAGCAGCTGGGACAGTCTGCGCGCAGATACGCAGTATTTT.

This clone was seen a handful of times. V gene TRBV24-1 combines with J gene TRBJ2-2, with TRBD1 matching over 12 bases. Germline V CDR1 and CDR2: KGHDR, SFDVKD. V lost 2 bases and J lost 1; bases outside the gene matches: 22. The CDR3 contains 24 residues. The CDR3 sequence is CATSDSGTGGVRPRTQLNTGELFF. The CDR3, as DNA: TGTGCCACCAGTGATTCCGGGACAGGGGGCGTGAGGCCCCGGACTCAGTTGAACACCGGGGAGCTGTTTTTT.

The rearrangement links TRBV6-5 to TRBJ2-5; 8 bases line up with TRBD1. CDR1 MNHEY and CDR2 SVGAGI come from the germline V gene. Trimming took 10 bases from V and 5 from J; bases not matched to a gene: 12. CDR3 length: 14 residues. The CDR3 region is CAIDRGNGFETQYF. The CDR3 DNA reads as TGTGCCATCGACAGGGGTAACGGCTTCGAGACCCAGTACTTC.

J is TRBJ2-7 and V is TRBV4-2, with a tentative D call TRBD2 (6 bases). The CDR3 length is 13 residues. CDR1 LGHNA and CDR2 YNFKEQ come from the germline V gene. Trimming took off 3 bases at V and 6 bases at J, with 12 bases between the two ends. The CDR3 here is CASSQDSGGEQYF. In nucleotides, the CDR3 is TGTGCCAGCAGCCAGGACTCCGGGGGCGAGCAGTACTTC.

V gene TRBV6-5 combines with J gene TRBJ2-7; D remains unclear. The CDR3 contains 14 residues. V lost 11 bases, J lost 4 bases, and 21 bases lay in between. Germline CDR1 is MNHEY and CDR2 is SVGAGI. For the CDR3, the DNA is TGTGCCTCTCGGACCCACTCAAGTCCTTACGAGCAGTACTTC. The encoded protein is CASRTHSSPYEQYF.

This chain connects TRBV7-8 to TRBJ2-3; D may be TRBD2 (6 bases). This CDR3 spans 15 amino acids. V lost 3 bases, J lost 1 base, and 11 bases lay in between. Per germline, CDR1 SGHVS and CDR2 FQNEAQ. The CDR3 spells CASSFRLDGTDTQYF. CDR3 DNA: TGTGCCAGCAGCTTCAGACTAGATGGCACAGATACGCAGTATTTT.

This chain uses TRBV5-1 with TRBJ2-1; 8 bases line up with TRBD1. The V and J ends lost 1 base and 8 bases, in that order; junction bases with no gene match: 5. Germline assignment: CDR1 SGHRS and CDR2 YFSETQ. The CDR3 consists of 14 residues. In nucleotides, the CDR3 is TGCGCCAGCAGCTTGAGGACAGGGAAAGATGAGCAGTTCTTC. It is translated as CASSLRTGKDEQFF.

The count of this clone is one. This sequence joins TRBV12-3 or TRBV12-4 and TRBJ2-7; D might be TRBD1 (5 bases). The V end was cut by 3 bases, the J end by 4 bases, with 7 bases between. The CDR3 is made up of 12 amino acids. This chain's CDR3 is CASSLQGYEQYF. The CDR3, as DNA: TGTGCCAGCAGTTTGCAGGGATACGAGCAGTACTTC.

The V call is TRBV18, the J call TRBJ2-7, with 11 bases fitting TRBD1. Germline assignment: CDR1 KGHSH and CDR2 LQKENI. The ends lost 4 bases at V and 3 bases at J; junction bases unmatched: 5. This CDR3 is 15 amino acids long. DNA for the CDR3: TGTGCCAGCTCACTATCCGGGACAGGGGGCTACGAGCAGTACTTC. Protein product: CASSLSGTGGYEQYF.

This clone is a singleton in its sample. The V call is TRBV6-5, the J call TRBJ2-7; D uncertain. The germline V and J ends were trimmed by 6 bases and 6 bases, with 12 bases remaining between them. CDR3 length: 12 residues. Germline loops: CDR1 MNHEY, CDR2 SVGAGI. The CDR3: CASSYLGFEQYF. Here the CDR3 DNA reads TGTGCCAGCAGCTACCTCGGTTTCGAGCAGTACTTC.

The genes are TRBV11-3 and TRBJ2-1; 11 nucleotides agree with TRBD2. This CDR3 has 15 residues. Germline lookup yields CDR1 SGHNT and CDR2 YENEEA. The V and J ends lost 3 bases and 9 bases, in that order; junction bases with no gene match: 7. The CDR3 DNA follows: TGTGCCAGCAGCTTGGGGTTAGCGGGGGGGCGTGAGCAGTTCTTC. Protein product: CASSLGLAGGREQFF.

The chain's CDR3 is CARITTGEVNQPQHF. CDR3 nucleotide sequence: TGCGCCAGGATTACGACAGGGGAAGTTAATCAGCCCCAGCATTTT. The gene calls are TRBV10-2 and TRBJ1-5; TRBD1 matches 8 bases. The CDR3 loop spans 15 amino acids. Germline V gives CDR1 WSHSY, CDR2 SAAADI. V lost 9 bases, J lost 4 bases, and 11 bases stayed unmatched.

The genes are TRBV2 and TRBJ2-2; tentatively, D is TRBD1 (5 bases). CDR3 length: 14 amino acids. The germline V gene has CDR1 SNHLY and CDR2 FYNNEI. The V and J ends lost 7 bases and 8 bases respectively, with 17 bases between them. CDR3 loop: CASNTGRATGELFF. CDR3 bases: TGTGCCAGCAATACGGGCAGGGCAACTGGGGAGCTGTTTTTT.

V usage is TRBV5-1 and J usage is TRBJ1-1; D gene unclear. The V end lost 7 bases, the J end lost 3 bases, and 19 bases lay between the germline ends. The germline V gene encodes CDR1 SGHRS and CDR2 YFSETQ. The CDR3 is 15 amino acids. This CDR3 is CASHRGFGIHTEAFF. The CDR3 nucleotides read TGCGCCAGCCACCGAGGGTTCGGCATCCACACTGAAGCTTTCTTT.

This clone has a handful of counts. CDR3 sequence reads: CASSLGTGGGSYEQYF. The DNA for the CDR3 is TGTGCCAGCTCACTCGGGACAGGGGGGGGATCCTACGAGCAGTACTTC. This sequence joins TRBV18 and TRBJ2-7, with 11 bases matching TRBD1. Germline CDR1 KGHSH, CDR2 LQKENI. This CDR3 region has 16 residues. V was pared by 4 bases and J by 1 base, with 6 bases of the junction left unmatched.

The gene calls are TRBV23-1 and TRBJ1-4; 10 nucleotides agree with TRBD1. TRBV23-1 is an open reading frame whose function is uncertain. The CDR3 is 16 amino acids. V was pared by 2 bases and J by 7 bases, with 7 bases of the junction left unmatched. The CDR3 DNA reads TGCGCCAGCAGTCAAGCAGACAGGGGGCGAGGTGAAAAACTGTTTTTT. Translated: CASSQADRGRGEKLFF.

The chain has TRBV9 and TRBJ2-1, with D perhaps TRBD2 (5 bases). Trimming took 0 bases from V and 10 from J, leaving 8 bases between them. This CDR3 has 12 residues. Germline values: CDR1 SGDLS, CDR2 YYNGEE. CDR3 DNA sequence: TGTGCCAGCAGCGTAGACACGGGGGAGCAGTTCTTC. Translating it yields CASSVDTGEQFF.

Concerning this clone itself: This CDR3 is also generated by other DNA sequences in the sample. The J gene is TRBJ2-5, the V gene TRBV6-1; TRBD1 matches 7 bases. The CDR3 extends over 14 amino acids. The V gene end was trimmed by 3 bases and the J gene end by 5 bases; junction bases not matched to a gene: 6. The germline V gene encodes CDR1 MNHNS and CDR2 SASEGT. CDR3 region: CASSETGIGETQYF. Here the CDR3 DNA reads TGTGCCAGCAGTGAGACAGGGATAGGCGAGACCCAGTACTTC.